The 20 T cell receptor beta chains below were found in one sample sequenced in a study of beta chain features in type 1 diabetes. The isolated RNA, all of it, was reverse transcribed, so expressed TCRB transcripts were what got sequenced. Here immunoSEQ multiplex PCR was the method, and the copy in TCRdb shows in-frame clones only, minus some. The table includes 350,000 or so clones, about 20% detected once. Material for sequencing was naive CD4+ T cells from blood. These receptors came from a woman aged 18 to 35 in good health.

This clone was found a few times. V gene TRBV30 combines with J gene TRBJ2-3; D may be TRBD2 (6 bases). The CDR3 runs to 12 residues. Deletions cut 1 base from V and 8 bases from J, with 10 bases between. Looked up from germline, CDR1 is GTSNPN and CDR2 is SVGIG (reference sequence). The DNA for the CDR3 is TGTGCCTGGAGTGGACTAGAGGGTACGCAGTATTTT. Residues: CAWSGLEGTQYF.

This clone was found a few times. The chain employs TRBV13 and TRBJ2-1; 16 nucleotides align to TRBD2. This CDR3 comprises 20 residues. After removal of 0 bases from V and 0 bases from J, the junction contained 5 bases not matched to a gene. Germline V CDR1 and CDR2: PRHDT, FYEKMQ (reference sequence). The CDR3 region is CASSLGAGLAGGSSYNEQFF. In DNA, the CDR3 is TGTGCCAGCAGCTTAGGTGCGGGACTAGCGGGAGGGAGCTCCTACAATGAGCAGTTCTTC.

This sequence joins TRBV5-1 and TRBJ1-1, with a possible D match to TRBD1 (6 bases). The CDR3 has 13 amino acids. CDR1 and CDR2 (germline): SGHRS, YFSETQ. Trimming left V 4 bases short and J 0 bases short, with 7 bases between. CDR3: CASSRTVNTEAFF. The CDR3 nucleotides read TGCGCCAGCAGCCGGACAGTGAACACTGAAGCTTTCTTT.

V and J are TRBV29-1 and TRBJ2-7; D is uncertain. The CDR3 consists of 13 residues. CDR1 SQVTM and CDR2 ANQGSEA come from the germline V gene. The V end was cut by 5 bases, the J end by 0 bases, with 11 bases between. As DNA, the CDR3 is TGCAGCGTTCACCGCGGAAACTCCTACGAGCAGTACTTC. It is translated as CSVHRGNSYEQYF.

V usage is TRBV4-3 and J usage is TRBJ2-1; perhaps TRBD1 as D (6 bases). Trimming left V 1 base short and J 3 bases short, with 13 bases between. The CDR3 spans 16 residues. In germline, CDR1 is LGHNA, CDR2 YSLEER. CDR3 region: CASSQGQVGRYNEQFF. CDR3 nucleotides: TGCGCCAGCAGCCAAGGACAGGTTGGGCGCTACAATGAGCAGTTCTTC.

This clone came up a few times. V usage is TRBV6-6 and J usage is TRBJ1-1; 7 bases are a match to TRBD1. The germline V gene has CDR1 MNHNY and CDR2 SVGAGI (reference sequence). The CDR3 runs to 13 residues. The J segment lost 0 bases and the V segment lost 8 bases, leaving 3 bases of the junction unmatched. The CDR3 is CASGTDMNTEAFF. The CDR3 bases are TGTGCCAGCGGGACAGACATGAACACTGAAGCTTTCTTT.

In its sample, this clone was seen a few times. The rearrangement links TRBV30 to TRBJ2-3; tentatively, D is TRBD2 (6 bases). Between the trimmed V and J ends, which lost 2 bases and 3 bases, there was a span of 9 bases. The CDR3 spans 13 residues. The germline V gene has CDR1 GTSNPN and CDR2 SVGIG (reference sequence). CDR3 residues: CAWSYSGTDTQYF. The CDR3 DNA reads TGTGCCTGGAGTTATAGCGGTACAGATACGCAGTATTTT.

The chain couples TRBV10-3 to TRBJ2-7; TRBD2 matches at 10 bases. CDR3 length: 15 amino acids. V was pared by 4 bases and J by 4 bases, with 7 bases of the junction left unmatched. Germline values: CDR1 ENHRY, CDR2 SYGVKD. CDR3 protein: CAISGSRAGGYEQYF. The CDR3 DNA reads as TGTGCCATCAGTGGATCCAGAGCGGGAGGGTACGAGCAGTACTTC.

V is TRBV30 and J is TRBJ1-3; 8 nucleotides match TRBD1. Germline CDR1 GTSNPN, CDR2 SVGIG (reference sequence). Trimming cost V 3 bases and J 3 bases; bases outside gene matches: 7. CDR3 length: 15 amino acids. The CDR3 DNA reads TGTGCCTGGAGAACCATTGACAGGGGTGGAAACACCATATATTTT. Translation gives CAWRTIDRGGNTIYF.

For the CDR3, the DNA is TGTGCCAGCAGCTTAGGACAGGGGGCGGATGGCTACACCTTC. The encoded protein is CASSLGQGADGYTF. The rearrangement links TRBV11-2 to TRBJ1-2, with TRBD1 identical over 10 bases. Germline assignment: CDR1 SGHAT and CDR2 FQNNGV. This CDR3 contains 14 residues. Unmatched junction bases numbered 2, after V lost 1 base and J lost 6 bases.

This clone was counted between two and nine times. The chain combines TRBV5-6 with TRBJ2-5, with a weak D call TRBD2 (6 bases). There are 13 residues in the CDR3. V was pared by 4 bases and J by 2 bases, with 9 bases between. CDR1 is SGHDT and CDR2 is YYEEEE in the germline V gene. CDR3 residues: CASSVGLQETQYF. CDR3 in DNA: TGTGCCAGCAGCGTGGGACTTCAAGAGACCCAGTACTTC.

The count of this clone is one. The CDR3 sequence is CASRIGGSLSGANVLTF. For the CDR3, the DNA is TGTGCCTCACGGATCGGCGGGAGTCTCTCTGGGGCCAACGTCCTGACTTTC. J is TRBJ2-6 and V is TRBV10-3; 7 nucleotides align to TRBD2. Unmatched junction bases numbered 13, after V lost 11 bases and J lost 0 bases. Germline CDR1 ENHRY, CDR2 SYGVKD. The CDR3 has 17 amino acids.

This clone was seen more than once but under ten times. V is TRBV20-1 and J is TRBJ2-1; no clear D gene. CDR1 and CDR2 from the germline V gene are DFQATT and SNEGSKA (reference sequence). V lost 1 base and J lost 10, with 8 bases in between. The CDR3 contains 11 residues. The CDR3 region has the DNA TGCAGTGCTAGAGTTCCGAGAGAGCAGTTCTTC. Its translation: CSARVPREQFF.

The CDR3 spells CAISQGEDQPQHF. The CDR3 bases are TGTGCCATCAGTCAGGGGGAGGATCAGCCCCAGCATTTT. The gene calls are TRBV10-3 and TRBJ1-5; 7 bases fit TRBD1. The CDR3 is 13 amino acids. Germline V gene data show CDR1 as ENHRY and CDR2 as SYGVKD. The junction had 3 bases not matched to a gene; V was cut back by 5 bases and J by 5 bases.

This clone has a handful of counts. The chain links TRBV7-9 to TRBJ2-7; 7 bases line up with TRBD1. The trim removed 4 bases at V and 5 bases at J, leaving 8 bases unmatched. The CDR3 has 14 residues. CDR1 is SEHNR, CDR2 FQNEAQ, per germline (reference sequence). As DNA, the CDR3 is TGTGCCAGCAGCTCCCTATTACAGGGGAACGAGCAGTACTTC. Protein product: CASSSLLQGNEQYF. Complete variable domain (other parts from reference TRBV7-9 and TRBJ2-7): DTGVSQNPRHKITKRGQNVTFRCDPISEHNRLYWYRQTLGQGPEFLTYFQNEAQLEKSRLLSDRFSAERPKGSFSTLEIQRTEQGDSAMYLCASSSLLQGNEQYFGPGTRLTVT.

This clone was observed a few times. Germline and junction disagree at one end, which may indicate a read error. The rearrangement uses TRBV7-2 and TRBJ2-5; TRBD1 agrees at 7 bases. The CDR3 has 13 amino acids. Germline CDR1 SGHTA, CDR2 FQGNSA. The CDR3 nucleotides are TGTGCCAGCAGTTTAGGACAGGAAGAGACCCAGTACTTC. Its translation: CASSLGQEETQYF.

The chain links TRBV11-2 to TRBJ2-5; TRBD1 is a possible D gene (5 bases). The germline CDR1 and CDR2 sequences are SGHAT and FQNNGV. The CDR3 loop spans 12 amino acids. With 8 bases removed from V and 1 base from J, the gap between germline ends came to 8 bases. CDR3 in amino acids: CASRQFQETQYF. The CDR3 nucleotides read TGTGCCAGCCGACAGTTCCAAGAGACCCAGTACTTC.

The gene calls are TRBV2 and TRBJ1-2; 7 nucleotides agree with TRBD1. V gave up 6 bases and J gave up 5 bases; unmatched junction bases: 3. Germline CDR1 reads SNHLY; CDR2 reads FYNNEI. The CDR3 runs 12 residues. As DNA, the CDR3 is TGTGCCAGCAGGACAGGGACTTATGGCTACACCTTC. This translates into CASRTGTYGYTF. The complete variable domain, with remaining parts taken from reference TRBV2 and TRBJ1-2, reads EPEVTQTPSHQVTQMGQEVILRCVPISNHLYFYWYRQILGQKVEFLVSFYNNEISEKSEIFDDQFSVERPDGSNFTLKIRSTKLEDSAMYFCASRTGTYGYTFGSGTRLTVV.

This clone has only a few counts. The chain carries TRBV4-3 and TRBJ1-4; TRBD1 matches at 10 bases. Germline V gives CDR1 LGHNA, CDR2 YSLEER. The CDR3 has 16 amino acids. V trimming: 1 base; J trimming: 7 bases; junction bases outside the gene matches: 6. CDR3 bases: TGCGCCAGCAGCCAAGGACAGGGGGCGCAACGTGAAAAACTGTTTTTT. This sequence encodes CASSQGQGAQREKLFF.

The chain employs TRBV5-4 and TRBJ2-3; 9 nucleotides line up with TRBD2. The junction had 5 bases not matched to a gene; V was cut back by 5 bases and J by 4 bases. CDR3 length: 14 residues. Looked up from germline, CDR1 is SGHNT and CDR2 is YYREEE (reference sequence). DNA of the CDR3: TGTGCCAGCAGGGGCGGGAGGGCCCCAGATACGCAGTATTTT. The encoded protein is CASRGGRAPDTQYF. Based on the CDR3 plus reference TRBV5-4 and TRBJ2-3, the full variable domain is ETGVTQSPTHLIKTRGQQVTLRCSSQSGHNTVSWYQQALGQGPQFIFQYYREEENGRGNFPPRFSGLQFPNYSSELNVNALELDDSALYLCASRGGRAPDTQYFGPGTRLTVL.